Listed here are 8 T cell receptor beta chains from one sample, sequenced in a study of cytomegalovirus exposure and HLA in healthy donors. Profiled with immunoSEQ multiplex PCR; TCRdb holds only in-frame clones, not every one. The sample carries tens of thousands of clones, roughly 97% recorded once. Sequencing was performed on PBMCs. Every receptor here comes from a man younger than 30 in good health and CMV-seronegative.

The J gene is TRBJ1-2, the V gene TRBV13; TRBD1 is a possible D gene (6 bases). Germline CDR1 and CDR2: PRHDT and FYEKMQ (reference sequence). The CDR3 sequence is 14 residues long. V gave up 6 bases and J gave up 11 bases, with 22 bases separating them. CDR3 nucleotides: TGTGCCAGCAGATATACCGGGACACGACCTACTTACACCTTC. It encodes CASRYTGTRPTYTF.

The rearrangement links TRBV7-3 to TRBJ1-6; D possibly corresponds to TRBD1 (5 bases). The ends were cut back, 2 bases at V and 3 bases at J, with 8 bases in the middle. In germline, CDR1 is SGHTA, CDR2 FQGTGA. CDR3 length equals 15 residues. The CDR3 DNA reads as TGTGCCAGCAGCTTACAAGGACACTATAATTCACCCCTCCACTTT. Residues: CASSLQGHYNSPLHF.

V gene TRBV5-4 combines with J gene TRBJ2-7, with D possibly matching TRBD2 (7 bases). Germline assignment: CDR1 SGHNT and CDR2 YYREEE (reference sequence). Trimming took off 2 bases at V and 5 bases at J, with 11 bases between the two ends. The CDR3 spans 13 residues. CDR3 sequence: CASSFTGRDEQYF. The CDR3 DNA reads TGTGCCAGCAGCTTCACAGGGAGGGACGAGCAGTACTTC.

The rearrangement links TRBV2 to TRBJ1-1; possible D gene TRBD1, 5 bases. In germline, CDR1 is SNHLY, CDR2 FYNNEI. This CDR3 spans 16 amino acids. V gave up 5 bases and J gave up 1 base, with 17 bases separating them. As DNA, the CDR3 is TGTGCCAGCAGTTCCCCGGGCTTAGACAGGAACACTGAAGCTTTCTTT. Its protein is CASSSPGLDRNTEAFF.

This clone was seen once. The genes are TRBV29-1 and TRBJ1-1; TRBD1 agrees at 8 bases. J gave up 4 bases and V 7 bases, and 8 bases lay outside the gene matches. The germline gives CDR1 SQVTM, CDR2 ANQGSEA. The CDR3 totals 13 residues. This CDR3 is CSAGATGGTEAFF. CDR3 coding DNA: TGCAGCGCTGGGGCTACAGGGGGCACTGAAGCTTTCTTT.

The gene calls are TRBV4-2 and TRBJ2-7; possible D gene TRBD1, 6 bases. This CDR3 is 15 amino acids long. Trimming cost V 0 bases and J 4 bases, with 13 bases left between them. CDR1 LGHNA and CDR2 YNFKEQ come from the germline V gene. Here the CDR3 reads CASSQDNGQKYEQYF. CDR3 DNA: TGTGCCAGCAGCCAAGATAACGGACAGAAGTACGAGCAGTACTTC.

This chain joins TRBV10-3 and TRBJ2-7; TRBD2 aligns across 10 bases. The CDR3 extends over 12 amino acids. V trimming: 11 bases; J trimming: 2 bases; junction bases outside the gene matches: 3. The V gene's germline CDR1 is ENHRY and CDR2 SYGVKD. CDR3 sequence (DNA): TGTGCCGTAGCGGGAGGCCCCTACGAGCAGTACTTC. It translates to CAVAGGPYEQYF.

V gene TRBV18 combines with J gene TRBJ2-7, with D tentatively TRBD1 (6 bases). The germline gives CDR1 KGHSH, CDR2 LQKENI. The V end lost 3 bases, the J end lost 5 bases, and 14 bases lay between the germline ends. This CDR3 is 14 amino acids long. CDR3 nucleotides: TGTGCCAGCTCACCGGATCATGGGGGCGACGAGCAGTACTTC. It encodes CASSPDHGGDEQYF.